This T cell receptor beta chain is from a study of identical twins. General study findings and limits: The study reached conclusions through statistical analysis that was cross-sectional, not following the same donors.

Unique molecular identifiers were present on the cDNA, which also gained a universal primer site by template switching. One entry per CDR3 protein results from TCRdb running MiXCR on the 5' RACE reads. The table lists 570,000 or so distinct CDR3 sequences, around a tenth of them singletons. This clonotype was recorded a few times. Its target is unknown. Per the germline V gene, CDR1 is MNHEY and CDR2 is SMNVEV (reference sequence). CDR3 length equals 15 residues. Losses at the gene ends were 2 bases for V and 4 bases for J; bases not matched to a gene: 3. The sample also formed part of further work on yellow fever vaccine responses in identical twins.

This TCR derives from a woman aged 18-29 years in good health. V usage is TRBV27 and J usage is TRBJ2-1, with 9 bases lining up with TRBD1. Specimen: PBMCs. CDR3 sequence: CASSLMGQGYNEQFF. The CDR3 region has the DNA TGTGCCAGCAGTTTAATGGGACAGGGATACAATGAGCAGTTCTTC.